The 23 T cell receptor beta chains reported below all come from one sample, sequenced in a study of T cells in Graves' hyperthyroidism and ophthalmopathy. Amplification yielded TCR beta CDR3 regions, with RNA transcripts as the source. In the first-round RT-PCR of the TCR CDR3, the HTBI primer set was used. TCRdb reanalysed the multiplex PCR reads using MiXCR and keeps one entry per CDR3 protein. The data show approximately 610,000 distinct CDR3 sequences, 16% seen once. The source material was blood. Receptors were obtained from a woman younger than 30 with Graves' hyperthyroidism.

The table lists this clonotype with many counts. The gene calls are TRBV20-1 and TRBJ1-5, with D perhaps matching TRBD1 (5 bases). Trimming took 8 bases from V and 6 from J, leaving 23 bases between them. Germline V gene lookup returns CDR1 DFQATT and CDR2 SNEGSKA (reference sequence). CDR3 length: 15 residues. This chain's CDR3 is CSTRRPPAGGQPQHF. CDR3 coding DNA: TGCAGTACCCGCCGCCCCCCCGCGGGGGGTCAGCCCCAGCATTTT.

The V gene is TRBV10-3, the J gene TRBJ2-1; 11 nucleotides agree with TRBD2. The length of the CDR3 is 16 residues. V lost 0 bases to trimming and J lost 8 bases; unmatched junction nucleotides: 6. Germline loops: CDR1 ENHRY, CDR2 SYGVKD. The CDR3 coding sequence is TGTGCCATCAGTGAGTCGACTAGCGGGATTTTTGATGAGCAGTTCTTC. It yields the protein CAISESTSGIFDEQFF.

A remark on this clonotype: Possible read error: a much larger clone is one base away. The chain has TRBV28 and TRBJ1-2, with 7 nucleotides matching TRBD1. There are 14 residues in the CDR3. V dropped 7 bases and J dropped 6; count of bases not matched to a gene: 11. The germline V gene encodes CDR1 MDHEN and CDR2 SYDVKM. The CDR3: CASIPQTGYHGYTF. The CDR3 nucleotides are TGTGCCAGCATACCCCAGACAGGGTACCATGGCTACACCTTC.

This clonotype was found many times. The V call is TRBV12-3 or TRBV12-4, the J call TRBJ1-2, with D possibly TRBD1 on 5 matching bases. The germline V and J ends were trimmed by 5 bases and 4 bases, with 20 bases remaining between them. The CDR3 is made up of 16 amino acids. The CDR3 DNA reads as TGTGCCAGCAGTCGAGCGACCGGGCTCGGGGGCTATGGCTACACCTTC. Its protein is CASSRATGLGGYGYTF.

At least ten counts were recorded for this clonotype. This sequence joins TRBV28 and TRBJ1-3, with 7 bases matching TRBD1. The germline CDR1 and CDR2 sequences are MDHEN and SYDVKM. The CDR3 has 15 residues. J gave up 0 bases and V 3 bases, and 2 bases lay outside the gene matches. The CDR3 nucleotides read TGTGCCAGCAGTTTGGCAGGGGGCTCTGGAAACACCATATATTTT. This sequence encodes CASSLAGGSGNTIYF.

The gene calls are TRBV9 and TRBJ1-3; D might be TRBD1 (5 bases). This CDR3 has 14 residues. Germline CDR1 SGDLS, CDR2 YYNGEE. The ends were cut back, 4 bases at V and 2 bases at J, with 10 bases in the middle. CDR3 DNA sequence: TGTGCCAGCAGCCCGTGGACAACTGGAAACACCATATATTTT. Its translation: CASSPWTTGNTIYF.

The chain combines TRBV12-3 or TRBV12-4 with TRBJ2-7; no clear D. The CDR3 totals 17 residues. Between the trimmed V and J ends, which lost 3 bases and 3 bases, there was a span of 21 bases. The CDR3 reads CASSFLGNYADFYEQYF. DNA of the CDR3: TGTGCCAGCAGTTTCTTGGGGAACTACGCCGACTTCTACGAGCAGTACTTC.

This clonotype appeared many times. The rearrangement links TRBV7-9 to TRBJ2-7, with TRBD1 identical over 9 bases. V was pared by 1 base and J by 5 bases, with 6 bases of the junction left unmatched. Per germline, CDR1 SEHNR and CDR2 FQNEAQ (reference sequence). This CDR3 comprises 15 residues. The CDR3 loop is CASSLDGTGLHEQYF. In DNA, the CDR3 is TGTGCCAGCAGCTTAGACGGGACAGGGTTGCACGAGCAGTACTTC.

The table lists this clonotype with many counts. The CDR3 here is CASSEIGGTTYEQYF. The CDR3 DNA follows: TGTGCCAGCAGTGAAATAGGTGGGACAACTTACGAGCAGTACTTC. V usage is TRBV6-1 and J usage is TRBJ2-7, with D possibly matching TRBD1 (6 bases). The germline V gene has CDR1 MNHNS and CDR2 SASEGT. The ends were cut back, 2 bases at V and 4 bases at J, with 15 bases in the middle. The CDR3 sequence is 15 residues long.

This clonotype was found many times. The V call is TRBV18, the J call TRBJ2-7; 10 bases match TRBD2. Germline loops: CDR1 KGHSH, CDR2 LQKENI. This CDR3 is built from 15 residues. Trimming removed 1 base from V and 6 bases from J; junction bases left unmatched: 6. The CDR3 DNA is TGTGCCAGCTCACCACGGGAGACTAGCGGGCTCGAGCAGTACTTC. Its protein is CASSPRETSGLEQYF.

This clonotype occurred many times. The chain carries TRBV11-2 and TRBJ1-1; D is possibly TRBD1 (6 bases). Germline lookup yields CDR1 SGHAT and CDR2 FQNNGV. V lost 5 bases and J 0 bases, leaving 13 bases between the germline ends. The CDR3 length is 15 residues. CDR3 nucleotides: TGTGCCAGCAGCAACCCTTCAGGGGTGAACACTGAAGCTTTCTTT. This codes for CASSNPSGVNTEAFF.

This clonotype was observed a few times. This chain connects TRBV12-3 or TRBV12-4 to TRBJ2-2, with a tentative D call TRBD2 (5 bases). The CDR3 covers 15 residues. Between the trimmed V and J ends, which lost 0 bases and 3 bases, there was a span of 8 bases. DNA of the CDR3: TGTGCCAGCAGTTTAGCGGGAGTATACACCGGGGAGCTGTTTTTT. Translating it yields CASSLAGVYTGELFF.

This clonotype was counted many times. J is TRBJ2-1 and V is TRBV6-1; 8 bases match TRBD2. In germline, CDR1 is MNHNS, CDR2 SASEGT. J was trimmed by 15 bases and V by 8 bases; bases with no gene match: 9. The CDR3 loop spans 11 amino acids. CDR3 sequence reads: CASVLAARRFF. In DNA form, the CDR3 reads TGTGCCAGCGTACTAGCGGCCAGACGGTTCTTC.

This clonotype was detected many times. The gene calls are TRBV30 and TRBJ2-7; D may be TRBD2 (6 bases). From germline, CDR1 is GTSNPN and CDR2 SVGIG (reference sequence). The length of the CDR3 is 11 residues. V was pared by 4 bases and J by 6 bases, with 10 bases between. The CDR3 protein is CAWKGTGEQYF. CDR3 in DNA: TGTGCCTGGAAGGGGACTGGCGAGCAGTACTTC.

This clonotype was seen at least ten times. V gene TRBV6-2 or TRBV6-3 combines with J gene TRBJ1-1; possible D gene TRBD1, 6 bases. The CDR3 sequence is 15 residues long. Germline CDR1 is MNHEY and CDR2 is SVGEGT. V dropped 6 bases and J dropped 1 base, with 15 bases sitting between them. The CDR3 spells CASRSPRGRNTEAFF. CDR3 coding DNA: TGTGCCAGCAGATCTCCTCGGGGGCGGAACACTGAAGCTTTCTTT.

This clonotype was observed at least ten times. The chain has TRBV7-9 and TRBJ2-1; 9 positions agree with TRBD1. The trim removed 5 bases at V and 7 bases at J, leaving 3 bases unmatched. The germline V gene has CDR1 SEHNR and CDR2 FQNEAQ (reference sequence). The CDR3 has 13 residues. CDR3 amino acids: CASSPGTGNEQFF. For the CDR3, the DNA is TGTGCCAGCAGCCCCGGGACAGGGAATGAGCAGTTCTTC.

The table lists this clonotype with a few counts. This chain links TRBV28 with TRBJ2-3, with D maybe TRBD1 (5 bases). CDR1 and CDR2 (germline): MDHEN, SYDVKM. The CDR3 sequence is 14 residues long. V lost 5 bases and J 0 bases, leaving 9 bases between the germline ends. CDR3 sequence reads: CASSAGFSTDTQYF. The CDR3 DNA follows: TGTGCCAGCAGTGCAGGGTTTAGCACAGATACGCAGTATTTT.

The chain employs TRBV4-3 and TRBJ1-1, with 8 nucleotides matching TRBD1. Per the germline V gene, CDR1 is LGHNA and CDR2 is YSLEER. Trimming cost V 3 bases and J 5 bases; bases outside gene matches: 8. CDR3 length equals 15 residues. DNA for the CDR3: TGCGCCAGCAGCCAGGATGCGACAGGGGTTACTGAAGCTTTCTTT. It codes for CASSQDATGVTEAFF.

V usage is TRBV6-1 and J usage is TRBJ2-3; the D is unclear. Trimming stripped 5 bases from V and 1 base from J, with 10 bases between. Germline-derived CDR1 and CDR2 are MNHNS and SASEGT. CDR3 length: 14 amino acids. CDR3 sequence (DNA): TGTGCCAGCAGTTATGCCGGTCGCACAGATACGCAGTATTTT. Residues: CASSYAGRTDTQYF.

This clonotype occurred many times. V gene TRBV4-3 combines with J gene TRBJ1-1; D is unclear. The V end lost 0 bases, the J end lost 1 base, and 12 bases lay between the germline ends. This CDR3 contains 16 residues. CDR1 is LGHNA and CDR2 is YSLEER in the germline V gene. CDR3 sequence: CASSQEAETTNTEAFF. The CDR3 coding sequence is TGCGCCAGCAGCCAAGAGGCGGAAACTACGAACACTGAAGCTTTCTTT.

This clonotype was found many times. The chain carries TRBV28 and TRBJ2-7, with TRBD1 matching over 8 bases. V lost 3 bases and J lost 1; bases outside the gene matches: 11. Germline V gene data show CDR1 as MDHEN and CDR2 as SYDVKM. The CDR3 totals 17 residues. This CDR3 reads CASSFSAGGYLSYEQYF. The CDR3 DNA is TGTGCCAGCAGTTTCTCGGCAGGGGGCTATCTTTCCTACGAGCAGTACTTC. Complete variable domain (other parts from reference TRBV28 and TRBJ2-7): DVKVTQSSRYLVKRTGEKVFLECVQDMDHENMFWYRQDPGLGLRLIYFSYDVKMKEKGDIPEGYSVSREKKERFSLILESASTNQTSMYLCASSFSAGGYLSYEQYFGPGTRLTVT.

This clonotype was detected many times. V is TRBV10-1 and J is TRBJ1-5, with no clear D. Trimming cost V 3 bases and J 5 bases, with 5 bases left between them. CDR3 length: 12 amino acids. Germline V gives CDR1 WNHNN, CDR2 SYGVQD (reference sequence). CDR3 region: CASSDTDQPQHF. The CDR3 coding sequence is TGCGCCAGCAGTGACACCGATCAGCCCCAGCATTTT.

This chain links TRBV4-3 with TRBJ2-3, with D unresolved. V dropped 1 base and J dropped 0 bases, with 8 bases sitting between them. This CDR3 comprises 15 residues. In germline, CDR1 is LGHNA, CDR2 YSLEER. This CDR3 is CASSQAATSTDTQYF. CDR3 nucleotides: TGCGCCAGCAGCCAAGCGGCTACTAGCACAGATACGCAGTATTTT.